This T cell receptor beta chain stems from a study of prognosis after radiotherapy for stage I lung cancer. In the study overall: Patients were 10 to 15 men and 6 women aged roughly 50 to 85, median approximately 71 years. Whole-study results and caveats: Clone counts measured for unique TCRs fell after stereotactic body radiation therapy, median approximately 9,600 versus 7,200. Lower post-radiation Shannon entropy was seen in patients who went on to develop distant metastases.

Two-round multiplex PCR amplified TCR beta CDR3 from genomic DNA. The first PCR round targeted every TRBV and TRBJ gene with specific primers. TCRdb fed the multiplex PCR reads into MiXCR, producing one record per CDR3 protein. Here the sample spans 25,000 to 35,000 distinct CDR3 sequences, around 48% being singletons. The germline V and J ends were trimmed by 5 bases and 10 bases, with 21 bases remaining between them. The CDR3 covers 15 residues. Germline CDR1 reads ENHRY; CDR2 reads SYGVKD. A note on this clonotype: Its matching antigen is unknown. Since a much larger clone is just one base distant, this may be a read error.

The source is a donor at least 50 years old with non-small cell lung cancer. The chain uses TRBV10-3 and TRBJ2-1; unclear D gene. Sequencing was performed on PBMCs, taken before or after stereotactic body radiation therapy (not recorded which). The CDR3 DNA follows: TGTGCCATCAGTTTCGTTTTAGGGTTGAGCGTAGAGCAGTTCTTC. It encodes CAISFVLGLSVEQFF.